What follows describes a single T cell receptor (beta chain). No antigen is known for it. The data belong to a study of OX40 agonist ivuxolimab in advanced cancers. As for the study in general: Patients received ivuxolimab, an agonistic anti-OX40 (CD134) antibody.

The assay was immunoSEQ multiplex PCR, and TCRdb's table has in-frame clones only and misses some. The table includes about 36,000 clones, just under 80% detected once. The CDR3 runs 15 residues. V lost 6 bases to trimming and J lost 2 bases, with 16 bases between them. Looked up from germline, CDR1 is MNHEY and CDR2 is SMNVEV (reference sequence). The study, taken as a whole, reports: Antigen specificity was not determined for the expanded peripheral T cells.

The clonotype was recovered from an adult with an advanced solid tumor such as melanoma, head and neck, liver or kidney cancer. The rearrangement links TRBV27 to TRBJ1-2, with D unclear. The sample consisted of CD4+ or CD8+ T cells sorted from blood, taken in a trial of the OX40 agonist ivuxolimab. CDR3 in DNA: TGTGCCAGCAGGTTTAACGACAACCGGAACTATGGCTACACCTTC. It yields the protein CASRFNDNRNYGYTF.